This T cell receptor beta chain was captured in a study of cytomegalovirus exposure and HLA in healthy donors. With respect to this clone: Its antigen is as yet unknown.

The PCR used 60 Vbeta and 13 Jbeta primers. Clones were read by immunoSEQ multiplex PCR, and TCRdb kept only the in-frame ones, dropping some. This sample yields roughly 150,000 clones, of which 70% to 80% are seen a single time; approximately 14% belongs to the top ten. Germline V gene sequence: CDR1 ENHRY, CDR2 SYGVKD. The CDR3 spans 14 residues. The V gene lost 0 bases and the J gene lost 1 base, with 6 bases spanning the gap. Findings of the study overall: The listing of fewer than 200 TCR beta chains classed them as cytomegalovirus-associated.

This TCR was recovered from a woman aged 35 to 49 in good health and CMV-seronegative. The chain links TRBV10-3 to TRBJ1-1, with D unclear. The specimen was PBMCs. The CDR3 is CAISESRANTEAFF. CDR3 nucleotides: TGTGCCATCAGTGAGTCGAGAGCGAACACTGAAGCTTTCTTT.